What follows are 18 T cell receptor beta chains derived from one specimen sequenced in a study of PD-1 blockade in classical Hodgkin lymphoma. The assay was immunoSEQ multiplex PCR, and TCRdb's table has in-frame clones only and misses some. This table holds some 39,000 clones, approximately 78% found once. Specified time point: cycle 4 day 1 (C4D1), after around six weeks of nivolumab. Relapse after autologous stem cell transplantation occurred in every patient, and brentuximab vedotin exposure varied. The sample consisted of peripheral blood mononuclear cells (PBMCs), taken before the fourth cycle of nivolumab. These receptors were obtained from a human donor with classical Hodgkin lymphoma.

This clone showed up just a few times. This chain joins TRBV6-1 and TRBJ1-1, with D hard to call. Germline V gene sequence: CDR1 MNHNS, CDR2 SASEGT. V lost 0 bases and J 0 bases, leaving 8 bases between the germline ends. CDR3 length equals 15 residues. The CDR3: CASSEAVGLNTEAFF. The CDR3 DNA reads TGTGCCAGCAGTGAAGCGGTGGGCCTGAACACTGAAGCTTTCTTT.

The V call is TRBV19, the J call TRBJ1-5; the D gene is possibly TRBD1 (5 bases). Germline V lookup: CDR1 LNHDA, CDR2 SQIVND (reference sequence). Deletions cut 4 bases from V and 4 bases from J, with 14 bases between. CDR3 size: 15 residues. CDR3 amino acids: CASSSGGDINQPQHF. Written as DNA, the CDR3 is TGTGCCAGTAGTAGCGGGGGGGATATTAATCAGCCCCAGCATTTT. The variable domain in full, with the rest retrieved from reference TRBV19 and TRBJ1-5, is DGGITQSPKYLFRKEGQNVTLSCEQNLNHDAMYWYRQDPGQGLRLIYYSQIVNDFQKGDIAEGYSVSREKKESFPLTVTSAQKNPTAFYLCASSSGGDINQPQHFGDGTRLSIL.

This chain connects TRBV11-3 to TRBJ1-1, with 7 bases lining up with TRBD1. Germline loops: CDR1 SGHNT, CDR2 YENEEA. J gave up 3 bases and V 5 bases, and 6 bases lay outside the gene matches. CDR3 length equals 14 residues. The CDR3 DNA is TGTGCCAGCAGCACGACAGGGATGTACACTGAAGCTTTCTTT. Residues: CASSTTGMYTEAFF.

This clone was detected once. The chain uses TRBV11-3 and TRBJ1-1; D unresolved. The CDR3 is made up of 12 amino acids. V lost 5 bases to trimming and J lost 11 bases, with 15 bases between them. Looked up from germline, CDR1 is SGHNT and CDR2 is YENEEA. The DNA for the CDR3 is TGTGCCAGCAGCCCCCAGGCGTCCAGGGCTTTCTTT. It translates to CASSPQASRAFF.

The chain recombines TRBV7-3 with TRBJ1-2; D uncertain. Trimming cost V 2 bases and J 7 bases, with 11 bases left between them. The length of the CDR3 is 13 residues. Germline V CDR1 and CDR2: SGHTA, FQGTGA. The CDR3 region has the DNA TGTGCCAGCAGCTTAGACCCCCAGGTTGGCTACACCTTC. Translating gives CASSLDPQVGYTF.

This clone has a handful of counts. The genes are TRBV27 and TRBJ1-1, with TRBD1 as a possible D gene (5 bases). In germline, CDR1 is MNHEY, CDR2 SMNVEV (reference sequence). Deletions cut 6 bases from V and 2 bases from J, with 13 bases between. This CDR3 is built from 14 residues. CDR3 residues: CASSRGGPNTEAFF. The CDR3 bases are TGTGCCAGCAGCCGGGGGGGTCCCAACACTGAAGCTTTCTTT.

This clone was recorded once. The chain has TRBV7-9 and TRBJ1-2; D is ambiguous. Trimming removed 1 base at V and 6 bases at J, with 18 bases between. Germline assignment: CDR1 SEHNR and CDR2 FQNEAQ (reference sequence). The CDR3 runs 16 residues. This chain's CDR3 is CASSLEGSRTPDGYTF. For the CDR3, the DNA is TGTGCCAGCAGCTTAGAAGGCTCCCGGACGCCCGATGGCTACACCTTC.

V and J are TRBV5-1 and TRBJ1-1; D remains unclear. In germline, CDR1 is SGHRS, CDR2 YFSETQ. Trimming pared 2 bases from V and 1 base from J, leaving 12 bases between. This CDR3 contains 15 residues. The CDR3 DNA reads as TGCGCCAGCAGCTTTCAAGGCAGGTCGAACACTGAAGCTTTCTTT. Translating gives CASSFQGRSNTEAFF.

The rearrangement uses TRBV27 and TRBJ1-2; D is uncertain. The germline CDR1 and CDR2 sequences are MNHEY and SMNVEV (reference sequence). The CDR3 runs to 15 residues. V gave up 1 base and J gave up 4 bases, with 13 bases separating them. The CDR3 bases are TGTGCCAGCAGTTTATTCGCGGGATTACGCTATGGCTACACCTTC. The encoded protein is CASSLFAGLRYGYTF.

This chain connects TRBV27 to TRBJ2-7; possibly TRBD2 for D (6 bases). The CDR3 is 13 residues long. Germline lookup yields CDR1 MNHEY and CDR2 SMNVEV (reference sequence). V was cut by 5 bases and J by 6 bases, with 14 bases left in between. The CDR3 protein is CASSPRLGGEQYF. The CDR3 nucleotides are TGTGCCAGCAGTCCGCGACTAGGAGGCGAGCAGTACTTC.

This clone was recorded a few times. The chain is built from TRBV5-1 and TRBJ2-1, with 7 bases fitting TRBD1. The CDR3 length is 15 residues. Germline-derived CDR1 and CDR2 are SGHRS and YFSETQ. V shed 4 bases, J shed 5 bases, and the junction held 9 bases outside the gene matches. The chain's CDR3 is CASSRLEQGNNEQFF. CDR3 bases: TGCGCCAGCAGCAGGCTAGAACAGGGGAACAATGAGCAGTTCTTC. Based on the CDR3 plus reference TRBV5-1 and TRBJ2-1, the full variable domain is KAGVTQTPRYLIKTRGQQVTLSCSPISGHRSVSWYQQTPGQGLQFLFEYFSETQRNKGNFPGRFSGRQFSNSRSEMNVSTLELGDSALYLCASSRLEQGNNEQFFGPGTRLTVL.

CDR3 coding DNA: TGCGCCAGCAGTCCCGGGACAGCCTCAACTAATGAAAAACTGTTTTTT. It encodes CASSPGTASTNEKLFF. The chain carries TRBV4-3 and TRBJ1-4; 7 nucleotides match TRBD1. This CDR3 comprises 16 residues. Losses at the gene ends were 6 bases for V and 0 bases for J; bases not matched to a gene: 7. Germline CDR1 reads LGHNA; CDR2 reads YSLEER.

This chain connects TRBV7-3 to TRBJ1-3; no firm D call. CDR1 is SGHTA, CDR2 FQGTGA, per germline. With 5 bases removed from V and 4 bases from J, the gap between germline ends came to 12 bases. This CDR3 comprises 14 residues. The CDR3 DNA reads as TGTGCCAGCAGCCTGGGCGGAGAAGGAAACACCATATATTTT. This gives the protein CASSLGGEGNTIYF.

This clone was seen a single time. The V call is TRBV11-2, the J call TRBJ2-1; D gene uncertain. CDR1 and CDR2 (germline): SGHAT, FQNNGV. The CDR3 sequence is 12 residues long. V was shortened by 2 bases and J by 8 bases, with 7 bases between the two germline ends. Written as DNA, the CDR3 is TGTGCCAGCAGCTTATATAAGGATGAGCAGTTCTTC. It yields the protein CASSLYKDEQFF. The full variable domain, in which reference TRBV11-2 and TRBJ2-1 provide the parts outside the CDR3, is EAGVAQSPRYKIIEKRQSVAFWCNPISGHATLYWYQQILGQGPKLLIQFQNNGVVDDSQLPKDRFSAERLKGVDSTLKIQPAKLEDSAVYLCASSLYKDEQFFGPGTRLTVL.

This chain links TRBV7-2 with TRBJ2-3; 13 bases map to TRBD2. This CDR3 spans 16 amino acids. Germline V CDR1 and CDR2: SGHTA, FQGNSA. V lost 4 bases, J lost 2 bases, and 3 bases stayed unmatched. The CDR3 protein is CASSSGLAGPTDTQYF. The CDR3 DNA is TGTGCCAGCAGCTCGGGACTAGCGGGGCCCACAGATACGCAGTATTTT.

The V and J genes are TRBV5-4 and TRBJ2-2; TRBD1 matches 11 bases. Germline V gene sequence: CDR1 SGHNT, CDR2 YYREEE (reference sequence). V shed 4 bases and J 7 bases; nucleotides not matched to a gene: 6. This CDR3 contains 15 residues. The DNA of the CDR3 is TGTGCCAGCAGCCACCCGGACAGGGGGCTCGGGGAGCTGTTTTTT. Its protein product is CASSHPDRGLGELFF.

V and J are TRBV5-8 and TRBJ2-2; weak D call: TRBD1 (6 bases). Deletions cut 4 bases from V and 0 bases from J, with 13 bases between. The CDR3 length is 16 residues. The germline V gene has CDR1 SGHTS and CDR2 YDEGEE. CDR3 sequence: CASSKGTTTNTGELFF. In nucleotides, the CDR3 is TGTGCCAGCAGCAAGGGGACAACAACGAACACCGGGGAGCTGTTTTTT.

The genes are TRBV4-1 and TRBJ2-7; TRBD2 aligns across 10 bases. The CDR3 covers 14 residues. The germline CDR1 and CDR2 sequences are MGHRA and YSYEKL. The ends lost 2 bases at V and 9 bases at J; junction bases unmatched: 7. CDR3 DNA: TGCGCCAGCAGCCAACCCGGGACTAGCGAAGTGCAGTACTTC. Translating it yields CASSQPGTSEVQYF.